These T cell receptor beta chains were read from a single sample in a study of persistence of HIV-infected CD4 T cells. Assay used: immunoSEQ multiplex PCR; TCRdb lists only in-frame clones, some missing. The table lists approximately 39,000 clones, more than 75% of them singletons. No antigen has been identified for these receptors. The material was cultured CD4+ T cells from PBMCs, obtained from a patient who received antiretroviral therapy. The source is an adult with HIV. The donor label of this sample is uncertain. Each CDR3 is given without its conserved first and last residue. Each record gives: V gene, CDR3 protein.

v_gene: TRBV10-3; CDR3aa: AISSLGGSTDTQY
v_gene: TRBV25-1; CDR3aa: ATLSGSSYNEQF
v_gene: TRBV12-3/TRBV12-4; CDR3aa: ASSLGQKETQY
v_gene: TRBV7-2; CDR3aa: ASSPFRGTNTQY
v_gene: TRBV19; CDR3aa: ASRRTVNTEAF
v_gene: TRBV24-1; CDR3aa: ATGSRDSYGYT
v_gene: TRBV10-1; CDR3aa: ASSRDIQETQY
v_gene: TRBV6-5; CDR3aa: ASSFGPTGELF
v_gene: TRBV27; CDR3aa: ASSSTRTSGEADTQY
v_gene: TRBV29-1; CDR3aa: SVEVGGPDTQY
v_gene: TRBV23-1; CDR3aa: ASSQPGTGINYGYT
v_gene: TRBV20-1; CDR3aa: SASRGGNQPQH
v_gene: TRBV2; CDR3aa: ASGRVSYGYT
v_gene: TRBV12-3/TRBV12-4; CDR3aa: ASSLRENTEAF
v_gene: TRBV29-1; CDR3aa: SVDTNMALGNTEAF
v_gene: TRBV6-6; CDR3aa: ASSYSGTDGNTIY
v_gene: TRBV19; CDR3aa: ASSVGQGAIDTQY
v_gene: TRBV3-1/TRBV3-2; CDR3aa: ASSHRTGQETQY
v_gene: TRBV11-3; CDR3aa: ASSLGGLPLRGNEQF
v_gene: TRBV29-1; CDR3aa: SVDGGPKQY